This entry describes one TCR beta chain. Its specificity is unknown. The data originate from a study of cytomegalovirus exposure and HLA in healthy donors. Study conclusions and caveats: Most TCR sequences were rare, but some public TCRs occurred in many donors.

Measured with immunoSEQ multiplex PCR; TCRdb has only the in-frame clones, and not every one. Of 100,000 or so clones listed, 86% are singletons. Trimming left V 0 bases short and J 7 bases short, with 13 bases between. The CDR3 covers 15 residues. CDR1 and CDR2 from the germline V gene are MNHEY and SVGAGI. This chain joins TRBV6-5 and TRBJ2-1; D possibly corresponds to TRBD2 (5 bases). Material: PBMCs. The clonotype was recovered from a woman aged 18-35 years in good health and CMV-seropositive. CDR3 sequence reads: CASSYSNSGGNEQFF. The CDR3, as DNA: TGTGCCAGCAGTTACTCGAATTCGGGCGGGAATGAGCAGTTCTTC.